This TCR beta chain was sequenced during a study of lung T cells in sarcoidosis with Löfgren's syndrome. Study details: Löfgren's syndrome patients were the main repertoire analysis focus.

The length of the CDR3 is 16 residues. Germline V gene sequence: CDR1 SGHAT, CDR2 FQNNGV. V gave up 5 bases and J gave up 5 bases, with 18 bases separating them. One entry per CDR3 protein, called by TCRdb with MiXCR from the reads. The table has more than 8,500 distinct CDR3 sequences, more than 20% seen once. A few counts support this clonotype. Its specificity is not known. Findings of the study overall: Versus controls, Löfgren's syndrome patients reportedly showed TRAV12-1 and TRBV2 as most expanded. Multiple Löfgren's syndrome patients reportedly shared TRAV12-1 and TRBV2 CDR3 motifs. TRAV12-1 preferentially paired with TRBV2, with homologous CDR3s.

The receptor was derived from a human donor with sarcoidosis (Löfgren's syndrome or another form), or a control subject (not recorded which). Sequenced material: CD4+ T cells from bronchoalveolar lavage fluid. The chain combines TRBV11-2 with TRBJ1-4; a weak D match, TRBD1 (5 bases). CDR3 bases: TGTGCCAGCAGCCCCCTCCGCGCAGGGTTAAATGAAAAACTGTTTTTT. The encoded protein is CASSPLRAGLNEKLFF.